The clone carrying this T cell receptor beta chain was found many times. Its matching antigen is unknown. Axillary draining lymph nodes of breast cancer patients supplied the node samples. V lost 8 bases, J lost 4 bases, and 9 bases stayed unmatched. The CDR3 runs 15 residues. One entry per CDR3 protein results from TCRdb running MiXCR on the multiplex PCR reads. The table has under 150,000 distinct CDR3 sequences, around 20% seen once. These data belong to a study of breast tumors, draining lymph nodes, adjacent tissues. Points from the study as a whole: Luminal-like breast cancer showed significantly greater tumor-nontumor repertoire similarity than basal-like breast cancer did. The lymph node origin of tumor T cells was framed as consistent with a hypothesis, not demonstrated. Compared with lymph nodes, tumors were less diverse; compared with nontumor tissue, more.

This sequence was found in a female donor with breast cancer. Some clones in this sample may be carry-over from other donors' samples. The gene calls are TRBV12-3 or TRBV12-4 and TRBJ2-5; 11 nucleotides align to TRBD1. Source material: axillary lymph node tissue. The CDR3: CASCPNGQGAETQYF. For the CDR3, the DNA is TGTGCCAGCTGTCCAAACGGACAGGGGGCAGAGACCCAGTACTTC.